These T cell receptor beta chains were read from a single sample in a study of blood T cell repertoires in COVID-19. Profiling relied on immunoSEQ multiplex PCR, and the TCRdb table lists in-frame clones only, not all of them. This repertoire shows roughly 200,000 clones, about 85% found once; its top ten account for roughly 20%. Sequenced: peripheral blood. Every receptor here comes from a person aged 70 to 85 with COVID-19, enrolled during active disease. Each CDR3 is given with its conserved first and last residue. D genes are given only for firm matches. A row's size may be missing; if present it is once, few, many or a size class.

abundance | j_gene | v_gene | d_gene | CDR3nt | CDR3aa
. | TRBJ1-5 | TRBV3-1/TRBV3-2 | . | TGTGCCAGCAGCCTCAACGCGGGGGGCTATCAGCCCCAGCATTTT | CASSLNAGGYQPQHF
. | TRBJ2-1 | TRBV5-1 | . | TGCGCCAGCAGGGCTTCCAATGAGCAGTTCTTC | CASRASNEQFF
. | TRBJ1-2 | TRBV6-2/TRBV6-3 | TRBD1 | TGTGCCAGCAGTTCCTACACACTCTTGGGACAGACCCACACCTTC | CASSSYTLLGQTHTF
. | TRBJ2-5 | TRBV6-2/TRBV6-3 | TRBD2 | TGTGCCAGCAGTTCCCGGGGACTAGCGGTTCAACGGGAGACCCAGTACTTC | CASSSRGLAVQRETQYF
. | TRBJ1-5 | TRBV19 | . | TGTGCCAGTAGTAGGGAGGTCCTTAGCAATCAGCCCCAGCATTTT | CASSREVLSNQPQHF
few | TRBJ2-3 | TRBV5-1 | TRBD2 | TGCGCCAGCAGCTTGGGTAGCGGGAGATCAGATACGCAGTATTTT | CASSLGSGRSDTQYF
. | TRBJ2-1 | TRBV11-2 | . | TGTGCCAGCAGCTTAGTAGGACAGAGCTCCTACAATGAGCAGTTCTTC | CASSLVGQSSYNEQFF
. | TRBJ1-2 | TRBV6-6 | TRBD1 | TGTGCCAGCAGTTACGAGGACAGGGGGCAGGGCTACACCTTC | CASSYEDRGQGYTF
. | TRBJ1-6 | TRBV19 | . | TGTGCCAGTAGTCCAGGACAGCTAAATTCACCCCTCCACTTT | CASSPGQLNSPLHF
once | TRBJ2-5 | TRBV28 | TRBD1 | TGTGCCAGCAGGCCTCAAAGGGGGCCAGGAGAGACCCAGTACTTC | CASRPQRGPGETQYF
. | TRBJ1-6 | TRBV28 | . | TGTGCCAGCAGTCCCGTCGACGTCGGGACACCCCTCCACTTT | CASSPVDVGTPLHF
. | TRBJ2-2 | TRBV10-3 | TRBD1 | TGTGCCATCAGTGCCAGACAGGGGAAGTTCGGGGAGCTGTTTTTT | CAISARQGKFGELFF
. | TRBJ1-2 | TRBV27 | . | TGTGCCAGCAGCTACCCGATGACTAACTATGGCTACACCTTC | CASSYPMTNYGYTF
. | TRBJ2-6 | TRBV28 | . | TGTGCCAGCAGTTTCCCTAGGGGTCTTCTCTCTGGGGCCAACGTCCTGACTTTC | CASSFPRGLLSGANVLTF
once | TRBJ2-1 | TRBV9 | TRBD2 | TGTGCCAGCAGCGTAGCAGCGGGGGGGCTTATTGAGCAGTTCTTC | CASSVAAGGLIEQFF
. | TRBJ1-6 | TRBV28 | TRBD1 | TGTGCCAGCAGTCCTCGACAGGGGGCAAATTCACCCCTCCACTTT | CASSPRQGANSPLHF
. | TRBJ2-3 | TRBV7-6 | TRBD1 | TGTGCCAGCAGCCGGTCGGGACAGGGGACCACAGATACGCAGTATTTT | CASSRSGQGTTDTQYF